This TCR beta chain derives from a study of CD8 T cells in Susac syndrome (dated by TCRdb to 2018 to 2020). Broadly, across the study: Of the Susac syndrome patients who were sequenced, eight or nine were in clinical remission while more than five had clinically active disease. Whether CD8+ T cell activation and differentiation in Susac syndrome was antigen driven was tested using repertoire sequencing. At blood withdrawal, Susac syndrome patients were either therapy-naive, taking corticosteroids (in some cases with IVIg as well), or taking IVIg alone.

Overall results and qualifications from the work: The study acknowledged that relatively few individuals were included in the TCR sequencing and HLA analysis. The CD4+ T cell repertoire of patients with Susac syndrome showed no detectable clonal expansion.

RNA was extracted using the RNeasy kit, and roughly 0.5 to 1 ug of the RNA was reverse transcribed with random hexamers. The immunoSEQ multiplex PCR assay, which covers 54 Vbeta and 13 Jbeta segments, was used to amplify TCR beta CDR3 regions. PCR amplification bias was corrected by using a synthetic template baseline for primer optimization and computational correction. In the original analysis: Reads were annotated to V, D and J genes per IMGT and analyzed with immunoSEQ Analyzer, keeping only productive sequences. Clonality was computed as one minus Shannon entropy normalized by log2 of the number of productive unique sequences. Public and private clones were assessed among the 100 most prevalent clones of each patient and control. Clones were defined as Susac-specific when absent from the healthy and MS cohorts, from roughly 1,000 published viral clones and from other ImmuneACCESS disease sequences. The public reads were reanalyzed by TCRdb: fastp trimming at Q25, MiXCR alignment, in-frame beta chains only. CDR3 protein sequences are deduplicated, and each keeps its most common genes and DNA. The V and J calls and clone size come from TCRdb's table, not from the authors' own analysis. The table for this sample lists around 170,000 distinct CDR3 sequences; approximately 94% of them were counted only once. Around 0.12% of the sample belongs to the ten largest clones.

Note on this clonotype: Its antigen remains unidentified. No quality values exist for individual bases; no much larger clone is one base distant.

Peripheral blood CD8+ and CD4+ T cells from healthy donors, Susac syndrome patients and multiple sclerosis patients were profiled by high-throughput TCR beta sequencing. The Susac syndrome patients fulfilled recently defined diagnostic criteria for either definite or probable disease. Bulk CD8+ and CD4+ T cells were purified by magnetic negative isolation, whereas CD8+ TEMRA cells were enriched by FACS. Blood was collected in EDTA tubes and processed within 24 hours, with PBMCs isolated through density gradient centrifugation. PBMCs intended for TCR sequencing were frozen in liquid nitrogen and were later thawed in a 37 degrees C water bath. The sorted or isolated CD4+, CD8+ and CD8+ TEMRA cells had a purity of 90% or higher. Based on the germline V gene (reference sequence), the CDR1 and CDR2 sequences are MNHEY and SMNVEV. At the junction V is shortened by 3 bases and J by 3 bases, with 8 bases in between. The CDR3 runs 13 amino acids, cysteine and phenylalanine included. Just CDR3 DNA is preserved here, 39 bases in frame from base 1.

The TCR comes from a human donor with Susac syndrome. Specimen: CD4+ T cells from PBMCs. This chain joins TRBV27 to TRBJ1-1; the D gene remains uncertain. The CDR3 has the sequence CASSLIIDTEAFF. The DNA is as follows: TGTGCCAGCAGTTTGATCATCGACACTGAAGCTTTCTTT.